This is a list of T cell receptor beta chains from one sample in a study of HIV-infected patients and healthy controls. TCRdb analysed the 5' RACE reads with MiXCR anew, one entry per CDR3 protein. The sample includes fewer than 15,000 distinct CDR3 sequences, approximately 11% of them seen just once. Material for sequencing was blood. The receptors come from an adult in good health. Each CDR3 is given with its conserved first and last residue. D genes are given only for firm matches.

cdr3_aa: CSAPPGRVGSPLHF; d_call: NA; v_call: TRBV20-1
cdr3_aa: CASRNQGLPEAFF; d_call: NA; v_call: TRBV5-5
cdr3_aa: CASTVRQLTDTQYF; d_call: NA; v_call: TRBV5-1
cdr3_aa: CSATRGLDQPQHF; d_call: NA; v_call: TRBV20-1
cdr3_aa: CASSHPSWERIVSYNEQFF; d_call: NA; v_call: TRBV7-9
cdr3_aa: CASSPPRGTTNEKLFF; d_call: NA; v_call: TRBV12-3/TRBV12-4
cdr3_aa: CAWSPQGWPQHF; d_call: NA; v_call: TRBV30
cdr3_aa: CSVDARTASTDTQYF; d_call: NA; v_call: TRBV29-1
cdr3_aa: CSAGDRDGPEAFF; d_call: TRBD1; v_call: TRBV20-1
cdr3_aa: CASSETGSYEQYF; d_call: TRBD1; v_call: TRBV6-2/TRBV6-3
cdr3_aa: CASSSGLAGGSYEQYF; d_call: TRBD2; v_call: TRBV5-1
cdr3_aa: CASSSGDVSYEQYF; d_call: NA; v_call: TRBV5-1
cdr3_aa: CASSLRNGTDNSPLHF; d_call: TRBD1; v_call: TRBV7-9
cdr3_aa: CASSLGGSQPQHF; d_call: NA; v_call: TRBV7-2
cdr3_aa: CASSPGQGGVEAFF; d_call: TRBD1; v_call: TRBV7-3
cdr3_aa: CASSLSGDNTEAFF; d_call: NA; v_call: TRBV7-9
cdr3_aa: CASSYSSRETEYQPQHF; d_call: NA; v_call: TRBV6-2/TRBV6-3
cdr3_aa: CASRPTSGGPYEQYF; d_call: TRBD2; v_call: TRBV2
cdr3_aa: CASSFQKNTEAFF; d_call: NA; v_call: TRBV3-1
cdr3_aa: CASSVVPSGSNEQFF; d_call: TRBD2; v_call: TRBV9